This TCR beta chain was recorded in a study of T cell changes during pregnancy in multiple sclerosis. Here immunoSEQ multiplex PCR was the method, and the copy in TCRdb shows in-frame clones only, minus some. The data contain about 23,000 clones, 70% to 90% of them singletons. Unmatched junction bases numbered 3, after V lost 5 bases and J lost 5 bases. CDR1 and CDR2 from the germline V gene are MNHEY and SVGAGI. CDR3 length: 12 amino acids. This clone was observed a few times. Sequencing used CD4+ T cells from peripheral blood mononuclear cells, obtained in the first trimester of pregnancy. The gene calls are TRBV6-5 and TRBJ2-7; TRBD1 matches 7 bases. This receptor was identified in a female donor in good health, enrolled as a control in a pregnancy study. The CDR3 sequence: CASSRDRNEQYF. In nucleotides, the CDR3 is TGTGCCAGCAGTAGGGACAGAAACGAGCAGTACTTC.